This T cell receptor (beta chain) stems from a study of blood T cell repertoires in COVID-19. About the research overall: There were acute and convalescent COVID-19 samples, and they came from the United States, Italy and Spain.

Authors' analysis steps: How many nucleated cells were present was estimated from reference gene primer amplification. Repertoires were generated with immunoSEQ multiplex PCR, while TCRdb's copy carries only in-frame clones and drops some. For V, J and clone size, that table is used; D and trimming come from the DNA. The sample carries over 30,000 clones, more than 85% recorded once. CDR1 and CDR2 from the germline V gene are LGHNA and YSLEER. The CDR3 loop spans 12 amino acids. Trimming cost V 4 bases and J 8 bases, with 9 bases left between them. Specimen: peripheral blood. This TCR came from a human donor in a cohort sampled during active COVID-19. The chain links TRBV4-3 to TRBJ2-1, with a weak D call TRBD2 (5 bases). CDR3 loop: CASSPRGYEQFF. CDR3 in DNA: TGCGCCAGCAGCCCTCGAGGGTATGAGCAGTTCTTC.